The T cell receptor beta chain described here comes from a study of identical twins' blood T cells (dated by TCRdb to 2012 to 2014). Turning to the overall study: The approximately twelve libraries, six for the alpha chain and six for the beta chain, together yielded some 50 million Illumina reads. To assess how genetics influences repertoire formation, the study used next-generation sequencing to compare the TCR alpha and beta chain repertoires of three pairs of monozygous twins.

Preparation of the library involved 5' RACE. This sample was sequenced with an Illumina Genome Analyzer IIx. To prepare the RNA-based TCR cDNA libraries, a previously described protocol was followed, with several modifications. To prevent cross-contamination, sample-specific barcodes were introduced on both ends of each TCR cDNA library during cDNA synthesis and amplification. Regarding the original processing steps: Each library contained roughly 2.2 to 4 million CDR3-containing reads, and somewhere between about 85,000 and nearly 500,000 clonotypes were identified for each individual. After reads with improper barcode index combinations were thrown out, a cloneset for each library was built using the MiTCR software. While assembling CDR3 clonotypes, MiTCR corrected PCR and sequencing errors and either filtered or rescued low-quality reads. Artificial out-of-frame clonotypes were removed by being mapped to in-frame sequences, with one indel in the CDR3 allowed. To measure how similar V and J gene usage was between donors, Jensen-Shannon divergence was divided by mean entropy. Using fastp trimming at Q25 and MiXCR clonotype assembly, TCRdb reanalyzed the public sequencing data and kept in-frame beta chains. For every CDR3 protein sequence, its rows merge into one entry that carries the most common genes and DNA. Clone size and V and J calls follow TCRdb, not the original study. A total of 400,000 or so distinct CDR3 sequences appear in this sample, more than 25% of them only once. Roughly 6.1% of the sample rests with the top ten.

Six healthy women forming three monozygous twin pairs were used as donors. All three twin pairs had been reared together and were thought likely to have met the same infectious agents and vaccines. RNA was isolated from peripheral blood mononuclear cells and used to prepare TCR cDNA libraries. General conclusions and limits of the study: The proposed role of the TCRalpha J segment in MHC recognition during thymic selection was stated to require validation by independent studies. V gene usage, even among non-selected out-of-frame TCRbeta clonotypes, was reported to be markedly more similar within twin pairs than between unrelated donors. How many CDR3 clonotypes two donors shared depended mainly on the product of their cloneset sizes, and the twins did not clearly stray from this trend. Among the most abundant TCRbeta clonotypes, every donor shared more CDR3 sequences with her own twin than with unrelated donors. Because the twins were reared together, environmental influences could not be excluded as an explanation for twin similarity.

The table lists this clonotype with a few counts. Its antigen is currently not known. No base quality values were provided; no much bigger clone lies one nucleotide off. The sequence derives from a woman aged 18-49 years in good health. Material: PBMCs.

The CDR3 is CSATPGHLRTDTQYF. The DNA reads as follows: TGCAGTGCAACCCCAGGACATCTCCGCACAGATACGCAGTATTTT. In this chain, TRBV20-1 is recombined with TRBJ2-3; TRBD1 could be the D gene, as 5 bases match. CDR1 and CDR2 are drawn from the germline V gene (reference sequence): DFQATT, SNEGSKA. Trimming costs V 6 bases and J 1 base, and their ends lie 17 bases apart. From the cysteine up to the phenylalanine, the CDR3 has a length of 15 residues. Only the CDR3 DNA stays, 45 bases, in frame from base 1.